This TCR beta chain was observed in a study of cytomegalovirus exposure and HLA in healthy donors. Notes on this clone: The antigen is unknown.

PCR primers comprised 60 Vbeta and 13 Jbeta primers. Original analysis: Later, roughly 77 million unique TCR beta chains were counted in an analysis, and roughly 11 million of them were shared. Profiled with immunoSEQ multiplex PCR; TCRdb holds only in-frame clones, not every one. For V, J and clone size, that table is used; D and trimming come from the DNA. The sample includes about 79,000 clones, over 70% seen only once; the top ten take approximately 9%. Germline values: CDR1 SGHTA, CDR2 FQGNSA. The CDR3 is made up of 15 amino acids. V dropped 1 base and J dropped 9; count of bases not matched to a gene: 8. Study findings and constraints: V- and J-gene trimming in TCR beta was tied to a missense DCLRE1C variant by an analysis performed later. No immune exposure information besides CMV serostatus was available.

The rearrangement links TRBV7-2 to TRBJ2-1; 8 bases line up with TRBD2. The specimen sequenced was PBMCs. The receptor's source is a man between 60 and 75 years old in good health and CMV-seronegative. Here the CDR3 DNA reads TGTGCCAGCAGCTTAGTCACTAGCGGCGGGGGTGAGCAGTTCTTC. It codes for CASSLVTSGGGEQFF.